Below, 29 T cell receptor beta chains from the same sample are listed, as sequenced in a study of T cell responses to AZD1222 COVID-19 vaccine. Sequencing was performed with immunoSEQ multiplex PCR; in TCRdb, only in-frame clones are kept and a portion is missing. The table includes more than 95,000 clones, 80% to 95% detected once. Sample: peripheral blood, taken on day 0 of AZD1222 vaccination. The receptors shown here come from an adult in good health.

This clone was seen a few times. The chain combines TRBV4-2 with TRBJ2-2; D is uncertain. The germline V and J ends were trimmed by 0 bases and 5 bases, with 10 bases remaining between them. CDR3 length: 15 residues. Germline V CDR1 and CDR2: LGHNA, YNFKEQ. The CDR3 DNA sequence: TGTGCCAGCAGCCAAGAGTCGGGCAGGACCGGGGAGCTGTTTTTT. This sequence encodes CASSQESGRTGELFF.

The rearrangement joins TRBV19 to TRBJ1-1; no reliable D call. The CDR3 has 14 residues. CDR1 and CDR2 from the germline V gene are LNHDA and SQIVND (reference sequence). V dropped 5 bases and J dropped 4 bases, with 14 bases sitting between them. This chain's CDR3 is CASSPSYGATEAFF. CDR3 DNA: TGTGCCAGTAGTCCCTCCTACGGAGCCACTGAAGCTTTCTTT.

As DNA, the CDR3 is TGTGCCAGCAGCGTAACGACTAGCACAGATACGCAGTATTTT. Its protein is CASSVTTSTDTQYF. The rearrangement links TRBV7-2 to TRBJ2-3; D ambiguous. The germline V and J ends were trimmed by 5 bases and 0 bases, with 9 bases remaining between them. Germline V gives CDR1 SGHTA, CDR2 FQGNSA. This CDR3 spans 14 amino acids.

The rearrangement uses TRBV2 and TRBJ1-5; no clear D gene. The CDR3 runs to 14 residues. With 5 bases removed from V and 6 bases from J, the gap between germline ends came to 14 bases. Germline CDR1 is SNHLY and CDR2 is FYNNEI. CDR3 nucleotide sequence: TGTGCCAGCAGTATATCAGGCGGAGGTCAGCCCCAGCATTTT. It codes for CASSISGGGQPQHF. Using reference TRBV2 and TRBJ1-5 for the parts outside the CDR3, the full variable domain is EPEVTQTPSHQVTQMGQEVILRCVPISNHLYFYWYRQILGQKVEFLVSFYNNEISEKSEIFDDQFSVERPDGSNFTLKIRSTKLEDSAMYFCASSISGGGQPQHFGDGTRLSIL.

The chain recombines TRBV5-4 with TRBJ1-1, with TRBD1 matching over 7 bases. Germline CDR1 and CDR2: SGHNT and YYREEE (reference sequence). J was trimmed by 7 bases and V by 4 bases; bases with no gene match: 7. The CDR3 loop spans 13 amino acids. The CDR3 spells CASSQGQIHEAFF. The CDR3 nucleotides read TGTGCCAGCAGCCAGGGACAGATCCATGAAGCTTTCTTT.

This chain joins TRBV27 and TRBJ2-2; D is possibly TRBD1 or TRBD2 (7 bases each). Germline CDR1 is MNHEY and CDR2 is SMNVEV (reference sequence). The CDR3 is 17 residues long. V was clipped by 1 base and J by 5 bases, with 17 bases between them. CDR3 coding DNA: TGTGCCAGCAGTTTATGGGGCAGGGGGGGTAGGACCGGGGAGCTGTTTTTT. Translation gives CASSLWGRGGRTGELFF.

This clone was recorded once. V is TRBV5-4 and J is TRBJ2-2; D remains ambiguous. This CDR3 region has 15 residues. The germline gives CDR1 SGHNT, CDR2 YYREEE (reference sequence). Trimming pared 4 bases from V and 4 bases from J, leaving 14 bases between. The CDR3 reads CASSKNRAATGELFF. CDR3 bases: TGTGCCAGCAGCAAAAACCGCGCGGCCACCGGGGAGCTGTTTTTT.

The V gene is TRBV19, the J gene TRBJ2-3, with 10 bases that match TRBD1. The V and J ends lost 5 bases and 4 bases, in that order; junction bases with no gene match: 15. This CDR3 has 18 amino acids. The germline V gene encodes CDR1 LNHDA and CDR2 SQIVND (reference sequence). For the CDR3, the DNA is TGTGCCAGTAGTGCCCTGTGGACAGGGGGAAAGAGGTCAGATACGCAGTATTTT. Amino acid sequence: CASSALWTGGKRSDTQYF.

V gene TRBV4-1 combines with J gene TRBJ1-1; TRBD1 is a possible D gene (5 bases). Germline V gene lookup returns CDR1 MGHRA and CDR2 YSYEKL. CDR3 length equals 14 residues. Trimming took off 5 bases at V and 1 base at J, with 11 bases between the two ends. CDR3 amino acids: CASSKTAANTEAFF. The CDR3 DNA reads TGCGCCAGCAGCAAGACAGCCGCGAACACTGAAGCTTTCTTT.

This chain connects TRBV15 to TRBJ1-4; D gene ambiguous. The germline gives CDR1 LNHNV, CDR2 YYDKDF (reference sequence). Trimming took off 0 bases at V and 8 bases at J, with 10 bases between the two ends. The CDR3 extends over 14 amino acids. CDR3 sequence: CATSRDRGKEKLFF. The CDR3 coding sequence is TGTGCCACCAGCAGAGATCGAGGAAAAGAAAAACTGTTTTTT. Variable domain in full (rest from reference TRBV15 and TRBJ1-4): DAMVIQNPRYQVTQFGKPVTLSCSQTLNHNVMYWYQQKSSQAPKLLFHYYDKDFNNEADTPDNFQSRRPNTSFCFLDIRSPGLGDTAMYLCATSRDRGKEKLFFGSGTQLSVL.

This sequence joins TRBV6-5 and TRBJ2-3; 9 nucleotides align to TRBD2. Looked up from germline, CDR1 is MNHEY and CDR2 is SVGAGI. This CDR3 contains 15 residues. The trim removed 2 bases at V and 3 bases at J, leaving 3 bases unmatched. The chain's CDR3 is CASSYAGGRTDTQYF. CDR3 DNA: TGTGCCAGCAGTTACGCGGGGGGGCGTACAGATACGCAGTATTTT.

This chain connects TRBV4-1 to TRBJ2-5, with D possibly being TRBD2 (5 bases). The CDR3 runs 15 residues. Trimming cost V 1 base and J 0 bases, with 9 bases left between them. Germline loops: CDR1 MGHRA, CDR2 YSYEKL. CDR3 sequence (DNA): TGCGCCAGCAGCCAAGTTGCCGGGGACCAAGAGACCCAGTACTTC. Translation gives CASSQVAGDQETQYF.

The genes are TRBV2 and TRBJ1-1; D might be TRBD1 (6 bases). Trimming pared 5 bases from V and 10 bases from J, leaving 11 bases between. Germline assignment: CDR1 SNHLY and CDR2 FYNNEI. This CDR3 has 11 residues. The CDR3 region is CASSPDRTAFF. DNA for the CDR3: TGTGCCAGCAGTCCCGACAGGACAGCTTTCTTT.

The gene calls are TRBV23-1 and TRBJ1-1, with 7 bases fitting TRBD1. TRBV23-1 is assigned to the ORF class and has an uncertain function. The CDR3 is made up of 19 amino acids. J gave up 0 bases and V 0 bases, and 13 bases lay outside the gene matches. DNA of the CDR3: TGCGCCAGCAGTCAATCTAGGGGGCAGGGGCCCATAATGAACACTGAAGCTTTCTTT. Its protein product is CASSQSRGQGPIMNTEAFF.

In the case of this clone: The junction shows a germline mismatch at one end, possibly a read error. The V call is TRBV7-7, the J call TRBJ2-7, with 11 bases lining up with TRBD1. The CDR3 is 15 residues long. The germline V gene has CDR1 SSHAT and CDR2 FNYEAQ (reference sequence). The CDR3, as DNA: TGTGCTAGCAGCCGAGGACAGGGGGCCCTGTACGAGCAGTACTTC. Translation gives CASSRGQGALYEQYF.

This sequence joins TRBV15 and TRBJ1-5, with unresolved D. This CDR3 has 12 residues. V dropped 5 bases and J dropped 6 bases, with 8 bases sitting between them. Looked up from germline, CDR1 is LNHNV and CDR2 is YYDKDF (reference sequence). The CDR3 loop reads CATSYGSQPQHF. DNA for the CDR3: TGTGCCACCAGCTATGGTAGTCAGCCCCAGCATTTT.

The chain is built from TRBV30 and TRBJ1-1; 8 bases are a match to TRBD1. The CDR3 length is 16 residues. Germline V gene data show CDR1 as GTSNPN and CDR2 as SVGIG (reference sequence). Trimming cost V 5 bases and J 1 base; bases outside gene matches: 12. CDR3 protein: CAWGDRWGTGNTEAFF. The CDR3, as DNA: TGTGCCTGGGGGGACAGGTGGGGCACCGGGAACACTGAAGCTTTCTTT. Full variable domain (outside the CDR3, taken from reference TRBV30 and TRBJ1-1): SQTIHQWPATLVQPVGSPLSLECTVEGTSNPNLYWYRQAAGRGLQLLFYSVGIGQISSEVPQNLSASRPQDRQFILSSKKLLLSDSGFYLCAWGDRWGTGNTEAFFGQGTRLTVV.

This rearrangement joins TRBV4-1 to TRBJ2-3, with D maybe TRBD1 (5 bases). The V end lost 1 base, the J end lost 3 bases, and 11 bases lay between the germline ends. The germline CDR1 and CDR2 sequences are MGHRA and YSYEKL. This CDR3 comprises 15 residues. For the CDR3, the DNA is TGCGCCAGCAGCCAAGCGGGCAGGGCAACAGATACGCAGTATTTT. This codes for CASSQAGRATDTQYF.

The chain recombines TRBV18 with TRBJ1-4, with 11 positions matching TRBD1. V dropped 4 bases and J dropped 2; count of bases not matched to a gene: 6. Per the germline V gene, CDR1 is KGHSH and CDR2 is LQKENI. CDR3 length equals 17 residues. The CDR3 DNA follows: TGTGCCAGCTCACACCGGGACAGGGGGTCGACTAATGAAAAACTGTTTTTT. It translates to CASSHRDRGSTNEKLFF.

V gene TRBV10-1 combines with J gene TRBJ2-7; D gene unclear. Germline V CDR1 and CDR2: WNHNN, SYGVQD (reference sequence). V lost 3 bases to trimming and J lost 3 bases, with 12 bases between them. The CDR3 covers 14 residues. For the CDR3, the DNA is TGCGCCAGCAGTGATTGGGATCTATACTACGAGCAGTACTTC. Translation: CASSDWDLYYEQYF.

The rearrangement links TRBV9 to TRBJ2-2, with D possibly TRBD2 on 5 matching bases. Germline CDR1 SGDLS, CDR2 YYNGEE. Trimming took off 6 bases at V and 4 bases at J, with 16 bases between the two ends. The CDR3 totals 15 residues. CDR3 DNA: TGTGCCAGCACCCCTTCCTCCGGAGGCACCGGGGAGCTGTTTTTT. Protein product: CASTPSSGGTGELFF.

This chain joins TRBV29-1 and TRBJ2-7; D gene ambiguous. With 7 bases removed from V and 0 bases from J, the gap between germline ends came to 16 bases. This CDR3 contains 14 residues. Per the germline V gene, CDR1 is SQVTM and CDR2 is ANQGSEA. The DNA of the CDR3 is TGCAGCGCGGCCGGTCACGATAGCTCCTACGAGCAGTACTTC. It specifies CSAAGHDSSYEQYF.

This clone was recorded only once. The genes are TRBV7-8 and TRBJ2-7; 7 nucleotides align to TRBD1. CDR1 SGHVS and CDR2 FQNEAQ come from the germline V gene. After removal of 1 base from V and 10 bases from J, the junction contained 4 bases not matched to a gene. This CDR3 is 12 amino acids long. Written as DNA, the CDR3 is TGTGCCAGCAGCTTAGGTGACAGGGCACAGTACTTC. Residues: CASSLGDRAQYF.

The chain combines TRBV6-5 with TRBJ2-3, with unresolved D. V was pared by 5 bases and J by 4 bases, with 4 bases between. CDR1 and CDR2 (germline): MNHEY, SVGAGI. The CDR3 has 11 residues. The CDR3 is CASSLSDTQYF. Written as DNA, the CDR3 is TGTGCCAGCAGTCTTTCAGATACGCAGTATTTT.

V usage is TRBV11-2 and J usage is TRBJ1-2, with 10 bases matching TRBD1. Per the germline V gene, CDR1 is SGHAT and CDR2 is FQNNGV. J gave up 1 base and V 1 base, and 3 bases lay outside the gene matches. The CDR3 is 16 residues long. The CDR3 bases are TGTGCCAGCAGCTTAGGACAGGGGGCCGTTAACTATGGCTACACCTTC. Translating gives CASSLGQGAVNYGYTF.

The genes are TRBV5-1 and TRBJ2-1; D unresolved. Trimming took off 0 bases at V and 0 bases at J, with 7 bases between the two ends. Germline loops: CDR1 SGHRS, CDR2 YFSETQ. The CDR3 sequence is 15 residues long. CDR3 sequence (DNA): TGCGCCAGCAGCTTGGGCGATAGCTCCTACAATGAGCAGTTCTTC. This sequence encodes CASSLGDSSYNEQFF.

V is TRBV19 and J is TRBJ1-5; D is uncertain. The CDR3 consists of 14 residues. Per the germline V gene, CDR1 is LNHDA and CDR2 is SQIVND (reference sequence). V shed 1 base and J shed 3 bases, with 7 bases lying between them. The CDR3 loop is CASSIGPDNQPQHF. CDR3 nucleotides: TGTGCCAGTAGTATAGGCCCTGACAATCAGCCCCAGCATTTT.

The rearrangement uses TRBV30 and TRBJ2-7; a possible D gene is TRBD2 (5 bases). The CDR3 is 13 residues long. The germline V gene encodes CDR1 GTSNPN and CDR2 SVGIG (reference sequence). V lost 2 bases, J lost 9 bases, and 17 bases lay in between. CDR3 in amino acids: CAWSSSLRAGQYF. The DNA of the CDR3 is TGTGCCTGGAGTTCTTCGTTGAGGGCCGGGCAGTACTTC.

A remark on this clone: The same CDR3 arises from other DNA sequences in this sample as well. The J gene is TRBJ1-1, the V gene TRBV30; possible D gene TRBD1, 6 bases. The CDR3 sequence is 13 residues long. CDR1 is GTSNPN and CDR2 is SVGIG in the germline V gene (reference sequence). V was shortened by 2 bases and J by 0 bases, with 7 bases between the two germline ends. DNA of the CDR3: TGTGCCTGGAGTCAGGGGATGAACACTGAAGCTTTCTTT. As protein: CAWSQGMNTEAFF.